This TCR beta chain was profiled in a study of a mutant IDH1 vaccine in newly diagnosed glioma. Measured with immunoSEQ multiplex PCR; TCRdb has only the in-frame clones, and not every one. The sample has 12,000 to 15,000 clones, roughly nine tenths seen once. Time point given: baseline, week 1 (first vaccination visit). The treatment: pre-vaccination baseline after standard-of-care therapy. V lost 2 bases and J lost 0, with 11 bases in between. The germline gives CDR1 GTSNPN, CDR2 SVGIG (reference sequence). This CDR3 has 15 amino acids. Sequencing used PBMCs, obtained from a glioma patient treated with radiotherapy, temozolomide or both. The clonotype was recovered from a woman in her thirties or forties with glioma. Some clones in this sample may be carry-over from other donors' samples. This chain uses TRBV30 with TRBJ2-4; D remains ambiguous. CDR3 protein: CAWSPGNEAKNIQYF. DNA for the CDR3: TGTGCCTGGAGTCCGGGCAACGAAGCCAAAAACATTCAGTACTTC.